The 29 T cell receptor beta chains listed next were all sequenced from one sample in a study of cytomegalovirus exposure and HLA in healthy donors. The PCR contained 60 Vbeta and 13 Jbeta primers. Sequencing was performed with immunoSEQ multiplex PCR; in TCRdb, only in-frame clones are kept and a portion is missing. Of some 150,000 clones listed, 80% are singletons. Sample: PBMCs. These receptors were taken from a man aged 25-45 years in good health and CMV-seronegative.

This chain connects TRBV9 to TRBJ1-1, with D perhaps matching TRBD1 (5 bases). Trimming pared 4 bases from V and 1 base from J, leaving 11 bases between. The CDR3 covers 14 residues. Germline V gives CDR1 SGDLS, CDR2 YYNGEE. CDR3 region: CASSPQRGNTEAFF. As DNA, the CDR3 is TGTGCCAGCAGCCCCCAAAGGGGGAACACTGAAGCTTTCTTT. The full variable domain, rest sourced from reference TRBV9 and TRBJ1-1, is DSGVTQTPKHLITATGQRVTLRCSPRSGDLSVYWYQQSLDQGLQFLIQYYNGEERAKGNILERFSAQQFPDLHSELNLSSLELGDSALYFCASSPQRGNTEAFFGQGTRLTVV.

V and J are TRBV9 and TRBJ2-3; 12 bases agree with TRBD2. Germline CDR1 SGDLS, CDR2 YYNGEE. The CDR3 totals 14 residues. The junction had 11 bases not matched to a gene; V was cut back by 8 bases and J by 10 bases. CDR3 loop: CASASGGDSRSQYF. The CDR3, as DNA: TGTGCCAGTGCTAGCGGGGGGGATTCCCGATCGCAGTATTTT.

A remark on this clone: One end of the junction does not line up with germline, which may come from a read error. The V gene is TRBV7-9, the J gene TRBJ1-2, with TRBD1 identical over 7 bases. The CDR3 length is 13 residues. Germline-derived CDR1 and CDR2 are SEHNR and FQNEAQ (reference sequence). DNA of the CDR3: TGTTCCAGCAGCTTAGGGACAGCCTATGGCTACACCTTC. It is translated as CSSSLGTAYGYTF.

The CDR3 coding sequence is TGTGCCAGCAGCTTAAACAGAGTCACCTCGAACACCGGGGAGCTGTTTTTT. It codes for CASSLNRVTSNTGELFF. V gene TRBV7-9 combines with J gene TRBJ2-2; D is uncertain. The CDR3 spans 17 residues. Germline CDR1 SEHNR, CDR2 FQNEAQ (reference sequence). V was pared by 2 bases and J by 0 bases, with 13 bases between.

CDR3 loop: CASSPADSGGDEQFF. The CDR3 bases are TGTGCCAGCAGCCCCGCGGATAGCGGGGGGGATGAGCAGTTCTTC. The rearrangement links TRBV6-5 to TRBJ2-1, with TRBD2 matching over 11 bases. V lost 6 bases to trimming and J lost 8 bases; unmatched junction nucleotides: 9. CDR3 length equals 15 residues. Germline V gene lookup returns CDR1 MNHEY and CDR2 SVGAGI.

This clone was found a few times. The chain uses TRBV5-1 and TRBJ1-1, with TRBD1 identical over 8 bases. V shed 3 bases and J 1 base; nucleotides not matched to a gene: 2. The CDR3 is made up of 14 amino acids. The germline gives CDR1 SGHRS, CDR2 YFSETQ. The CDR3 nucleotides are TGCGCCAGCAGCTCGGGGACAGGGAACACTGAAGCTTTCTTT. It specifies CASSSGTGNTEAFF. Full variable domain (rest looked up from reference TRBV5-1 and TRBJ1-1): KAGVTQTPRYLIKTRGQQVTLSCSPISGHRSVSWYQQTPGQGLQFLFEYFSETQRNKGNFPGRFSGRQFSNSRSEMNVSTLELGDSALYLCASSSGTGNTEAFFGQGTRLTVV.

The chain employs TRBV5-4 and TRBJ2-1; D is ambiguous. The CDR3 runs 12 residues. The V and J ends lost 2 bases and 6 bases respectively, with 6 bases between them. Germline CDR1 SGHNT, CDR2 YYREEE (reference sequence). CDR3 nucleotide sequence: TGTGCCAGCAGCTTTTCGGTCAATGAGCAGTTCTTC. This encodes CASSFSVNEQFF. The whole variable domain, remainder taken from reference TRBV5-4 and TRBJ2-1, is ETGVTQSPTHLIKTRGQQVTLRCSSQSGHNTVSWYQQALGQGPQFIFQYYREEENGRGNFPPRFSGLQFPNYSSELNVNALELDDSALYLCASSFSVNEQFFGPGTRLTVL.

V gene TRBV7-8 combines with J gene TRBJ2-7; 14 nucleotides agree with TRBD2. J gave up 3 bases and V 5 bases, and 6 bases lay outside the gene matches. The CDR3 loop spans 16 amino acids. Per germline, CDR1 SGHVS and CDR2 FQNEAQ. The CDR3 protein is CASSGTSGRTSYEQYF. As DNA, the CDR3 is TGTGCCAGCAGCGGGACTAGCGGGAGAACGAGCTACGAGCAGTACTTC.

The rearrangement uses TRBV25-1 and TRBJ1-1; 9 nucleotides agree with TRBD1. CDR1 and CDR2 from the germline V gene are MGHDK and SYGVNS. This CDR3 is 14 amino acids long. With V trimmed by 6 bases and J by 2 bases, 4 bases remained unmatched. CDR3 in amino acids: CASSQTGGNTEAFF. Written as DNA, the CDR3 is TGTGCCAGCAGCCAGACAGGGGGAAACACTGAAGCTTTCTTT. The full variable domain, in which reference TRBV25-1 and TRBJ1-1 provide the parts outside the CDR3, is EADIYQTPRYLVIGTGKKITLECSQTMGHDKMYWYQQDPGMELHLIHYSYGVNSTEKGDLSSESTVSRIRTEHFPLTLESARPSHTSQYLCASSQTGGNTEAFFGQGTRLTVV.

The chain couples TRBV10-3 to TRBJ2-5, with 11 bases identical to TRBD2. The germline V gene encodes CDR1 ENHRY and CDR2 SYGVKD. V lost 11 bases, J lost 5 bases, and 4 bases stayed unmatched. CDR3 length equals 12 residues. The CDR3 reads CAGGTSGETQYF. The CDR3 DNA sequence: TGTGCCGGCGGGACTAGCGGCGAGACCCAGTACTTC.

V is TRBV4-2 and J is TRBJ2-7, with 13 bases matching TRBD2. V trimming: 1 base; J trimming: 0 bases; junction bases outside the gene matches: 9. CDR1 LGHNA and CDR2 YNFKEQ come from the germline V gene. The CDR3 has 19 residues. The CDR3 DNA follows: TGTGCCAGCAGCCAAGCCGGGACTAGCGGGACCCGAATCTCCTACGAGCAGTACTTC. Amino acids: CASSQAGTSGTRISYEQYF.

The rearrangement uses TRBV27 and TRBJ2-2; TRBD2 aligns across 9 bases. Unmatched junction bases numbered 8, after V lost 4 bases and J lost 2 bases. CDR1 is MNHEY, CDR2 SMNVEV, per germline (reference sequence). The CDR3 loop spans 17 amino acids. The CDR3 DNA reads TGTGCCAGCAGTTCGGGTAGCGGGAGATTTAACACCGGGGAGCTGTTTTTT. Its protein is CASSSGSGRFNTGELFF.

This rearrangement joins TRBV15 to TRBJ1-5; 8 nucleotides match TRBD1. The CDR3 loop spans 15 amino acids. The germline CDR1 and CDR2 sequences are LNHNV and YYDKDF (reference sequence). J was trimmed by 1 base and V by 5 bases; bases with no gene match: 4. For the CDR3, the DNA is TGTGCCACCAGCCATGACAGGGGCAGCAATCAGCCCCAGCATTTT. Translation: CATSHDRGSNQPQHF.

The chain recombines TRBV27 with TRBJ2-5; tentatively, D is TRBD2 (6 bases). Judging by the DNA end, TRBJ2-7 fits better; the J call may be wrong. Germline V gene lookup returns CDR1 MNHEY and CDR2 SMNVEV (reference sequence). The CDR3 loop spans 14 amino acids. In DNA, the CDR3 is TGTGCCAGCAGTTACGGAGGGGCATCCTACGAGCAGTACTTC. Translation: CASSYGGASYEQYF.

The gene calls are TRBV6-1 and TRBJ1-4; D gene ambiguous. This CDR3 is 11 amino acids long. The germline gives CDR1 MNHNS, CDR2 SASEGT. The germline V and J ends were trimmed by 7 bases and 8 bases, with 8 bases remaining between them. This CDR3 is CASILSEKLFF. The CDR3 DNA is TGTGCCAGCATTCTGAGCGAAAAACTGTTTTTT.

The rearrangement uses TRBV7-9 and TRBJ1-2; D perhaps matches TRBD1 (6 bases). The ends were cut back, 4 bases at V and 4 bases at J, with 10 bases in the middle. Germline-derived CDR1 and CDR2 are SEHNR and FQNEAQ (reference sequence). The CDR3 totals 13 residues. In nucleotides, the CDR3 is TGTGCCAGCAGCTCAAGACAGGTCTATGGCTACACCTTC. The encoded protein is CASSSRQVYGYTF.

This clone was seen just once. This chain uses TRBV30 with TRBJ1-2; 9 nucleotides match TRBD1. CDR3 length: 14 residues. Germline loops: CDR1 GTSNPN, CDR2 SVGIG (reference sequence). In nucleotides, the CDR3 is TGTGCTCTCGATACGACAGGGGGTTTGAGTGGCTACACCTTC. Translated, it gives CALDTTGGLSGYTF.

The rearrangement joins TRBV25-1 to TRBJ2-1; 10 bases match TRBD2. J gave up 5 bases and V 7 bases, and 5 bases lay outside the gene matches. Germline V CDR1 and CDR2: MGHDK, SYGVNS. The CDR3 is 14 amino acids. Here the CDR3 reads CASNLAGAHNEQFF. CDR3 in DNA: TGTGCCAGCAATCTAGCGGGAGCACACAATGAGCAGTTCTTC. Full variable domain (remainder filled in from reference TRBV25-1 and TRBJ2-1): EADIYQTPRYLVIGTGKKITLECSQTMGHDKMYWYQQDPGMELHLIHYSYGVNSTEKGDLSSESTVSRIRTEHFPLTLESARPSHTSQYLCASNLAGAHNEQFFGPGTRLTVL.

V gene TRBV5-6 combines with J gene TRBJ2-5; D might be TRBD2 (5 bases). Germline V gene data show CDR1 as SGHDT and CDR2 as YYEEEE. V shed 4 bases and J shed 5 bases, with 21 bases lying between them. This CDR3 has 16 amino acids. CDR3 protein: CASSARTYGSGETQYF. The CDR3, as DNA: TGTGCCAGCAGCGCCCGGACTTATGGTTCGGGGGAGACCCAGTACTTC.

The chain joins TRBV5-1 to TRBJ1-4, with 7 bases fitting TRBD1. Looked up from germline, CDR1 is SGHRS and CDR2 is YFSETQ. V dropped 0 bases and J dropped 8; count of bases not matched to a gene: 4. CDR3 length: 14 amino acids. The DNA of the CDR3 is TGCGCCAGCAGCTTGGACAGGGGACGGGAAAAACTGTTTTTT. The encoded protein is CASSLDRGREKLFF.

The V call is TRBV19, the J call TRBJ1-2; the D gene is possibly TRBD1 (5 bases). Germline CDR1 is LNHDA and CDR2 is SQIVND (reference sequence). Trimming pared 6 bases from V and 0 bases from J, leaving 20 bases between. This CDR3 is built from 17 residues. As DNA, the CDR3 is TGTGCCAGTAGAAGGAAGGGCTCGACAGACGCTAACTATGGCTACACCTTC. Protein product: CASRRKGSTDANYGYTF.

A few counts support this clone. The rearrangement links TRBV6-5 to TRBJ1-1, with D hard to call. Germline CDR1 reads MNHEY; CDR2 reads SVGAGI. The CDR3 totals 12 residues. Trimming removed 4 bases from V and 1 base from J, with 4 bases in between. CDR3 sequence reads: CASSFGNTEAFF. CDR3 nucleotides: TGTGCCAGCAGTTTCGGGAACACTGAAGCTTTCTTT.

V is TRBV5-8 and J is TRBJ2-3, with 11 positions matching TRBD2. The CDR3 length is 17 residues. Germline V gene sequence: CDR1 SGHTS, CDR2 YDEGEE. V shed 4 bases and J 0 bases; nucleotides not matched to a gene: 7. CDR3 nucleotide sequence: TGTGCCAGCAGCCACTTCCGACTAGCGGGGAGCACAGATACGCAGTATTTT. Its protein product is CASSHFRLAGSTDTQYF.

The V call is TRBV28, the J call TRBJ1-1; the match to TRBD1 covers 9 bases. Unmatched junction bases numbered 7, after V lost 6 bases and J lost 5 bases. This CDR3 has 14 amino acids. Germline V lookup: CDR1 MDHEN, CDR2 SYDVKM. The CDR3 bases are TGTGCCAGCAGCGTAACAGGGGGCTGGACTGAAGCTTTCTTT. Translation: CASSVTGGWTEAFF.

This chain joins TRBV7-8 and TRBJ2-3; D unclear. Germline assignment: CDR1 SGHVS and CDR2 FQNEAQ. The CDR3 runs to 14 residues. The V and J ends lost 5 bases and 0 bases respectively, with 9 bases between them. The CDR3 loop reads CASSLMHSTDTQYF. The CDR3 DNA reads as TGTGCCAGCAGCCTAATGCACAGCACAGATACGCAGTATTTT.

The chain couples TRBV5-1 to TRBJ2-5; D might be TRBD2 (6 bases). V lost 4 bases and J 1 base, leaving 14 bases between the germline ends. In germline, CDR1 is SGHRS, CDR2 YFSETQ. CDR3 length equals 15 residues. CDR3 DNA sequence: TGCGCCAGCAGCCCCGAACCGGGGGTCCAAGAGACCCAGTACTTC. It encodes CASSPEPGVQETQYF.

The CDR3 spells CASAYGTLQETQYF. As DNA, the CDR3 is TGTGCTAGTGCATACGGGACTTTGCAAGAGACCCAGTACTTC. The chain employs TRBV12-5 and TRBJ2-5, with D tentatively TRBD2 (6 bases). The germline gives CDR1 LGHNT, CDR2 FRNRAP. With 7 bases removed from V and 2 bases from J, the gap between germline ends came to 14 bases. The CDR3 is 14 amino acids. Combining the CDR3 with reference TRBV12-5 and TRBJ2-5 gives the whole variable domain DARVTQTPRHKVTEMGQEVTMRCQPILGHNTVFWYRQTMMQGLELLAYFRNRAPLDDSGMPKDRFSAEMPDATLATLKIQPSEPRDSAVYFCASAYGTLQETQYFGPGTRLLVL.

This clone was counted many times. The gene calls are TRBV6-6 and TRBJ2-7; 10 nucleotides align to TRBD2. From germline, CDR1 is MNHNY and CDR2 SVGAGI (reference sequence). V shed 7 bases, J shed 7 bases, and the junction held 16 bases outside the gene matches. This CDR3 comprises 16 residues. CDR3 in amino acids: CASNNLAGGTIGEQYF. CDR3 DNA: TGTGCCAGCAACAATTTAGCGGGAGGCACCATTGGGGAGCAGTACTTC.

The CDR3 DNA follows: TGCGCCAGCAGTGAAGACGGGAGGGCCGTTTCGGAGCTGTTTTTT. This encodes CASSEDGRAVSELFF. The chain recombines TRBV10-1 with TRBJ2-2, with 8 positions matching TRBD2. V lost 3 bases, J lost 10 bases, and 10 bases stayed unmatched. This CDR3 spans 15 amino acids. Germline values: CDR1 WNHNN, CDR2 SYGVQD (reference sequence).